This TCR beta chain originates from a study of T-cell memory formation after mild COVID-19. Germline assignment: CDR1 SGHKS and CDR2 YYEKEE (reference sequence). This CDR3 is 16 amino acids long. Losses at the gene ends were 3 bases for V and 2 bases for J; bases not matched to a gene: 5. This clonotype was observed a few times. Its antigen is still unknown. Study conclusions and caveats: Among contracting clones, CD4+ were mainly CM/EM and CD8+ enriched in EMRA. Clones that shrank (day 15 to 85) were balanced CD4/CD8, whereas later expanders leaned CD4+. In second-wave clones peaking day 37, SARS-CoV-2 specificity remained unconfirmed.

Libraries for TCRalpha and TCRbeta carried sample barcodes and unique molecular identifiers via 5'RACE. MiXCR, run by TCRdb on the 5' RACE reads, gives a single entry per CDR3 protein. Of 470,000 or so distinct CDR3 sequences in the sample, approximately 23% were seen once. The sequencing input was PBMCs or a T cell subset sorted from them (not recorded which). The clonotype originates from an adult woman who had mild COVID-19 (a few samples of this study predate the infection). Cell type and time point are not known. The chain links TRBV5-5 to TRBJ2-1, with 10 bases identical to TRBD2. The CDR3 DNA is TGTGCCAGCAGCTCCTCTAGCGGGAGAGCCTACAATGAGCAGTTCTTC. Translating it yields CASSSSSGRAYNEQFF.